These 22 T cell receptor beta chains originate from one sample sequenced in a study of metastatic and nonmetastatic thyroid tumors. Thyroid surgery took place with no prior treatment in any patient. Using MiXCR, TCRdb re-called clones from the PCR reads. The sample has about 92,000 clones; about 15% are singletons. Sequencing was performed on blood. Source of these receptors: a female donor with papillary thyroid cancer or a benign thyroid nodule (not recorded which). Some clones in this sample may be carry-over from other donors' samples.

This clone was detected ten times or more. The chain is built from TRBV20-1 and TRBJ2-2; the D gene is possibly TRBD1 (5 bases). Germline V lookup: CDR1 DFQATT, CDR2 SNEGSKA (reference sequence). The CDR3 runs to 16 residues. The V gene lost 0 bases and the J gene lost 0 bases, with 11 bases spanning the gap. The CDR3: CSARDQQASNTGELFF. CDR3 nucleotide sequence: TGCAGTGCTAGAGATCAACAGGCGTCGAACACCGGGGAGCTGTTTTTT.

V and J are TRBV27 and TRBJ1-2; no clear D. This CDR3 has 14 amino acids. Germline V gene data show CDR1 as MNHEY and CDR2 as SMNVEV (reference sequence). The V end lost 4 bases, the J end lost 6 bases, and 15 bases lay between the germline ends. CDR3 bases: TGTGCCAGCAGTTCAGGCAGTGGGCTTCATGGCTACACCTTC. Protein sequence: CASSSGSGLHGYTF.

This chain links TRBV20-1 with TRBJ2-7, with 8 bases aligning to TRBD1. Germline values: CDR1 DFQATT, CDR2 SNEGSKA (reference sequence). Germline trimming cut 1 base from V and 4 bases from J; bases unmatched to any gene: 6. The CDR3 runs 14 residues. The CDR3 DNA is TGCAGTGCTAGAGGGCCAGGGGGCGGGTACGAGCAGTACTTC. Translation: CSARGPGGGYEQYF.

This clone was counted a few times. This sequence may be a read error, since a much larger clone differs from it by one base. Other DNA sequences of this sample code for an identical CDR3. The chain couples TRBV20-1 to TRBJ1-2; maybe TRBD1 (6 bases). Germline V gene data show CDR1 as DFQATT and CDR2 as SNEGSKA (reference sequence). The V and J ends lost 6 bases and 2 bases respectively, with 13 bases between them. The CDR3 loop spans 13 amino acids. In DNA form, the CDR3 reads TGCAGTGCAACAGGGAACGCCAACTATGGCTACACCTTC. This gives the protein CSATGNANYGYTF.

Note on this clone: The germline gene is not matched at one end of the junction; a read error may be the cause. The genes are TRBV7-9 and TRBJ1-4; D gene uncertain. The CDR3 is made up of 16 amino acids. Germline lookup yields CDR1 SEHNR and CDR2 FQNEAQ (reference sequence). The CDR3 DNA reads as TGTGCCAGCAGCTTATGGCCTCCCCCGGAGGGAAAATCTACTGTTTTT. Translation: CASSLWPPPEGKSTVF.

Comments on this clone: A read error may be the cause here, since a much bigger clone is one base away. CDR3 in amino acids: CASKPVRSTDTQYF. The CDR3 DNA is TGTGCCAGCAAACCGGTACGGAGCACAGATACGCAGTATTTT. The rearrangement uses TRBV27 and TRBJ2-3; D call uncertain. Germline-derived CDR1 and CDR2 are MNHEY and SMNVEV (reference sequence). The CDR3 extends over 14 amino acids. The V gene lost 7 bases and the J gene lost 0 bases, with 11 bases spanning the gap.

Many counts were recorded for this clone. CDR3 bases: TGTGCCAGCAGGAGGGGCGCGGGGCAAGAGACCCAGTACTTC. It is translated as CASRRGAGQETQYF. This sequence joins TRBV28 and TRBJ2-5; possibly TRBD2 for D (6 bases). The CDR3 extends over 14 amino acids. Germline V gene lookup returns CDR1 MDHEN and CDR2 SYDVKM. V shed 6 bases and J shed 2 bases, with 13 bases lying between them.

This clone was counted many times. The rearrangement links TRBV24-1 to TRBJ1-6, with TRBD1 as a possible D gene (5 bases). Looked up from germline, CDR1 is KGHDR and CDR2 is SFDVKD. Trimming removed 12 bases from V and 7 bases from J, with 15 bases in between. This CDR3 has 13 amino acids. In DNA, the CDR3 is TGTGCCCCCGGGGGGTCGAGCAATTCACCCCTCCACTTT. Its translation: CAPGGSSNSPLHF.

This clone appeared once. J is TRBJ2-5 and V is TRBV5-1; D ambiguous. V was shortened by 2 bases and J by 2 bases, with 7 bases between the two germline ends. The V gene's germline CDR1 is SGHRS and CDR2 YFSETQ. This CDR3 has 13 amino acids. The CDR3 sequence: CASSFGVQETQYF. The CDR3 region has the DNA TGCGCCAGCAGCTTTGGGGTGCAAGAGACCCAGTACTTC.

This clone was counted at least ten times. The V call is TRBV19, the J call TRBJ2-1, with D perhaps matching TRBD1 or TRBD2 (6 bases each). The germline V gene has CDR1 LNHDA and CDR2 SQIVND (reference sequence). The CDR3 has 15 residues. The V end was cut by 5 bases, the J end by 8 bases, with 19 bases between. CDR3 nucleotides: TGTGCCAGTAGTCTCGTTGGGGGCCGGGACTATGAGCAGTTCTTC. Protein product: CASSLVGGRDYEQFF.

This clone was picked up many times. This chain joins TRBV4-1 and TRBJ1-1; D perhaps matches TRBD1 (5 bases). Germline loops: CDR1 MGHRA, CDR2 YSYEKL. V was trimmed by 4 bases and J by 3 bases, leaving 15 bases between them. The CDR3 length is 15 residues. The CDR3 protein is CASSLQGERDTEAFF. Written as DNA, the CDR3 is TGCGCCAGCAGCCTCCAGGGCGAGAGGGACACTGAAGCTTTCTTT.

This clone was observed many times. The rearrangement joins TRBV6-5 to TRBJ1-6; D perhaps matches TRBD1 (5 bases). V lost 1 base and J 10 bases, leaving 23 bases between the germline ends. Looked up from germline, CDR1 is MNHEY and CDR2 is SVGAGI. This CDR3 is 18 amino acids long. The CDR3 DNA is TGTGCCAGCAGTTACTGGGGGGGGACGACGGGCCACCGATCACCCCTCCACTTT. This codes for CASSYWGGTTGHRSPLHF.

This clone has a handful of counts. The junction departs from the called germline gene at one end, perhaps through a read error. The chain joins TRBV6-1 to TRBJ2-7; D tentatively fits TRBD1 or TRBD2 (6 bases each). CDR3 length: 13 amino acids. CDR1 MNHNS and CDR2 SASEGT come from the germline V gene. The CDR3: CASNPTGASEHYF. The CDR3 coding sequence is TGTGCCAGCAATCCTACGGGGGCGAGTGAGCATTACTTC.

Notes on this clone: Being one base from a much bigger clone, this may be a read error. V gene TRBV7-3 combines with J gene TRBJ2-2; tentative D call: TRBD2 (5 bases). This CDR3 is built from 15 residues. The germline V gene encodes CDR1 SGHTA and CDR2 FQGTGA. The CDR3 protein is CATSLNAGPGGELFF. For the CDR3, the DNA is TGTGCCACCAGCTTAAATGCGGGCCCCGGCGGGGAGCTGTTTTTT.

In this sample, this clone turned up many times. The J gene is TRBJ2-2, the V gene TRBV7-9; possibly TRBD1 for D (5 bases). Germline CDR1 and CDR2: SEHNR and FQNEAQ (reference sequence). The ends were cut back, 1 base at V and 6 bases at J, with 9 bases in the middle. The CDR3 length is 14 residues. The CDR3 bases are TGTGCCAGCAGCTTAGAATGGGGCCCCGGGGAGCTGTTTTTT. This codes for CASSLEWGPGELFF.

The rearrangement links TRBV7-2 to TRBJ2-7; D uncertain. In germline, CDR1 is SGHTA, CDR2 FQGNSA. This CDR3 has 14 residues. V was pared by 5 bases and J by 7 bases, with 18 bases between. CDR3 coding DNA: TGTGCCAGCAGCCTAGTTTCAGGTGCGGAAGAGCAGTACTTC. Translation: CASSLVSGAEEQYF.

Comments on this clone: A much bigger clone sits one base away, suggesting this may be a read error. The sample contains more than one DNA sequence encoding this CDR3. The chain employs TRBV12-3 or TRBV12-4 and TRBJ2-1, with TRBD2 as a possible D gene (6 bases). V lost 7 bases to trimming and J lost 4 bases, with 17 bases between them. This CDR3 comprises 15 residues. The CDR3 region has the DNA TGTGCCAGCACTCTAGGTGGTCGGGAGTACAATGAGCAGTTCTTC. Its protein product is CASTLGGREYNEQFF.

CDR3 sequence: CASSFISWTVNTEAFF. The CDR3 DNA reads TGTGCCAGCAGTTTCATCTCCTGGACAGTGAACACTGAAGCTTTCTTT. The V call is TRBV27, the J call TRBJ1-1, with D maybe TRBD1 (6 bases). CDR1 and CDR2 from the germline V gene are MNHEY and SMNVEV (reference sequence). The CDR3 length is 16 residues. V shed 3 bases and J shed 0 bases, with 14 bases lying between them.

The genes are TRBV4-1 and TRBJ2-5; no reliable D call. The germline V and J ends were trimmed by 2 bases and 1 base, with 14 bases remaining between them. Looked up from germline, CDR1 is MGHRA and CDR2 is YSYEKL. The CDR3 sequence is 16 residues long. CDR3 in amino acids: CASSQLSLVAQETQYF. CDR3 DNA: TGCGCCAGCAGCCAATTAAGCCTGGTAGCCCAAGAGACCCAGTACTTC.

The J gene is TRBJ2-2, the V gene TRBV27, with TRBD1 matching 7 bases. This CDR3 region has 16 residues. Per germline, CDR1 MNHEY and CDR2 SMNVEV (reference sequence). With V trimmed by 7 bases and J by 4 bases, 12 bases remained unmatched. The CDR3 nucleotides read TGTGCCAGCACCTTCCGAAAGGGGGCGGCCACCGGGGAGCTGTTTTTT. This translates into CASTFRKGAATGELFF.

A note on this clone: This clone may be a read error of a much larger clone one base away. Additional DNA sequences in this sample encode the identical CDR3. This sequence joins TRBV9 and TRBJ2-1; TRBD2 aligns across 14 bases. Germline V gene lookup returns CDR1 SGDLS and CDR2 YYNGEE. Trimming at V came to 4 bases and at J to 10 bases, leaving 7 bases not matched to a gene. The CDR3 spans 15 residues. CDR3 nucleotide sequence: TGTGCCAGCAGCCTCGGTGGACTAGCGGGGGGAGAGCAGTTCTTC. Translation gives CASSLGGLAGGEQFF. Full variable domain (rest looked up from reference TRBV9 and TRBJ2-1): DSGVTQTPKHLITATGQRVTLRCSPRSGDLSVYWYQQSLDQGLQFLIQYYNGEERAKGNILERFSAQQFPDLHSELNLSSLELGDSALYFCASSLGGLAGGEQFFGPGTRLTVL.

This clone appeared a few times. Possible read error: a much larger clone is one base away. The V gene is TRBV5-1, the J gene TRBJ1-5, with 7 bases matching TRBD1. Germline V lookup: CDR1 SGHRS, CDR2 YFSETQ. CDR3 length equals 16 residues. CDR3 bases: TGCGCCAGCAGCTTGGGAGGGGGCGAAATCAATCAGCCCCGGCATTTT. Protein sequence: CASSLGGGEINQPRHF.